This T cell receptor (beta chain) emerged from a study of cytomegalovirus exposure and HLA in healthy donors (dated by TCRdb to 2016 to 2017). Some background on the complete study: According to an earlier analysis of 550 to 700 of the donors, about 179 million T cells yielded over 90 million unique TCR beta sequences and approximately 300 Gb of sequence data. Around 300 gigabases of sequencing data and 78 million or so unique TCR sequences were included in an early release covering roughly 600 HLA-typed donors. The genetic ancestry cluster associated with self-reported Caucasian donors included about four fifths of the 300 to 450 genotyped donors. The study aimed to test whether signatures of past pathogen exposure could be identified by cataloging public T cell receptors. The study used immunosequencing to profile the T cell repertoires of 666 subjects and linked those repertoires to cytomegalovirus serostatus. Besides the first cohort of 550 to 750 subjects, a separate validation cohort made up of 120 different subjects was used. To predict cytomegalovirus infection status, the study brought together high-throughput TCR immunosequencing, statistical association of individual TCRs with disease status, and machine learning. In a later analysis, previously published TCR beta repertoires from several hundred donors were re-analyzed and high-resolution HLA genotyping was added so that TCR occurrence patterns could be studied. In the later analysis, no new phenotypic data were used to find candidate immune exposures; instead, reliance was placed on TCR beta sequences and their occurrence across donors. An earlier analysis of some 500 of the donors used high-throughput TCR beta sequencing to judge whether each TCR beta V gene segment behaved as functional or pseudogenic. Donor age, sex, ethnicity and CMV serostatus were compiled alongside the repertoire data. A later genetic analysis took genome-wide SNP genotypes for about three fifths of the roughly 670 donors and used that subset as a discovery cohort. All discovery cohort repertoires had been generated using a single sequencing platform. Class I and class II HLA loci were covered by the typing at four-digit resolution. Typing coverage differed by locus: A, B, C, DRB1 and DQB1 were typed in roughly 629-630 donors, DQA1 in 500 to 550, DPA1 in 600 to 610, and DPB1 in around 440. Because of strong linkage in the cohort, roughly five DR-DQ haplotypes were treated as single units for association and clustering. Among 350 to 400 genotyped donors of the cohort, an average of about 240,000 unique TCR beta nucleotide sequences were sequenced per donor, approximately 20% of them non-productive. Broad study findings and their caveats: Roughly uniform sequencing depth across donors was assumed in presence/absence analyses, although this assumption may not hold. According to a later analysis, parvovirus B19, influenza, CMV and Epstein-Barr virus appeared linked to several top co-occurrence clusters. Correlated functional status among segregating V segments might reflect linkage disequilibrium, but an unknown experimental factor could not be ruled out. The sequencing pipeline was judged likely to have produced a cluster of highly shared sequence variants as a technical artifact. Most TCR sequences were observed very rarely across donors, whereas some public TCRs were present in many individuals. At a false discovery rate of 0.05, a later analysis linked roughly 17,000 TCR beta sequences to specific HLA alleles. V-gene and J-gene trimming of TCR beta chains was associated with a missense DCLRE1C variant in a later genetic analysis, and the association was replicated in an independent cohort. A total of 150 to 200 TCR beta chains were listed by the study as associated with cytomegalovirus. Only TCR beta chains were sequenced in this cohort, and the absence of alpha or paired-chain data limited detectable features. The classifier was reported to diagnose cytomegalovirus status with high specificity and sensitivity in both the original cohort and the validation cohort. Immune exposure information for the cohort was limited to CMV serostatus. The 87-base-pair reads could not distinguish some IMGT-functional V segments, including TRBV6-2 and TRBV6-3, so those segments were excluded. Most CMV-associated TCR beta chains appeared to be HLA-restricted in a later analysis, and the HLA associations seemed to be driven largely by CMV exposure. In a later analysis, the rate of TCR association differed among HLA loci, with DRB1 alleles having the most associated TCRs and HLA-C alleles having the fewest. The earlier analysis of approximately 540 of the donors excluded 15 to 20 rarely observed V segments, including chromosome 9 orphons, because counts were too low. In an earlier analysis of some 640 of the donors, most TCR beta V segments were observed in productive rearrangements about 87% or about 30% of the time, broadly matching IMGT annotations. Because HLA typing was missing for some donors at each locus, association tests included only the typed subset. Strong co-occurrence of HLA alleles, especially DR and DQ, made assigning TCR associations to individual alleles difficult. Compared with equally common non-associated chains, HLA-associated TCR beta chains in a later analysis were more clonally expanded and had lower generation probabilities. A later genetic analysis reported fewer N-insertions in productive TCRs among donors in an Asian-associated ancestry cluster than the approximately 670-donor mean. A further reported finding was that TCR beta sequences accurately predicted the HLA-A and HLA-B alleles for most subjects in the first cohort. The authors suggested that the approach could potentially be generalized to other disease states and immunological phenotypes. Three of the identified cytomegalovirus-associated TCR beta chains were confirmed in vitro to be specific for cytomegalovirus antigens.

Concerning this clone: The antigen it binds to is not known. Base qualities were left out, and no much larger clone turns up one base away.

The library was made by the immunoSEQ multiplex PCR assay. For the multiplex PCR, a mixture combining 60 forward primers for TCR Vbeta segments and 13 reverse primers for TCR Jbeta segments was used. Amplification of the CDR3 region of rearranged TCR beta genes was performed with a multiplex PCR assay on genomic DNA. Amplified TCR beta libraries were sequenced as 87-base-pair reads on the Illumina HiSeq System. Per the source publication's procedure: A later analysis tallied 75 million to 95 million unique TCR beta chains across the 660 or so repertoires, and about 10 million of those chains were shared by two or more donors. Raw reads were error-corrected and collapsed into unique sequences with a nearest-neighbor algorithm that merged closely related sequences to remove PCR and sequencing errors. Alignment of CDR3 sequences to IMGT reference sequences was used to assign V, D and J gene segments. Each retained sequence needed at least a six-nucleotide match to both a V gene segment and a J gene segment. Rearrangements were called productive when the CDR3 lacked stop codons and stayed in frame with V and J; all others were non-productive. CDR3 was defined according to IMGT convention as the region running from the second conserved V-encoded cysteine to the conserved J-encoded phenylalanine. The earlier analysis of about 530 of the donors excluded any sequence lacking an unambiguous match to a single V gene segment. In an earlier analysis of approximately 590 of the donors, V segments were called functional above 56.7% productive rearrangements and were called segregating when the between-donor standard deviation exceeded 5%. To diagnose cytomegalovirus status from the catalog of TCR beta chain sequences, a statistical classification framework was built. In a later analysis, V and J genes were assigned by comparing TCR nucleotide sequences against IMGT/GENE-DB human TR gene sequences. In a later analysis, CDR3 sequences and most-parsimonious VDJ recombination scenarios were assigned using the TCRdist pipeline. In a later analysis, each TCR beta chain was defined by its CDR3 amino acid sequence together with its V-gene family, and reads without a unique V-gene family were excluded. To address suspected cross-contamination and a sequencing artifact, a later analysis removed 592 highly shared, low-generation-probability nucleotide sequences. A later analysis calculated a clonal expansion index for each public chain from normalized within-repertoire ranks of inferred template counts. A later analysis computed generation probabilities with a VDJ recombination model fitted to out-of-frame rearrangements, and checked the results against IGoR. A later analysis scored TCR-TCR, TCR-HLA and TCR-CMV co-occurrence with hypergeometric tests, applying a repertoire-size bias correction to TCR pairs. To estimate false discovery rates, a later analysis permuted the HLA or CMV assignments 20 times. In a later analysis, co-occurring TCRs were grouped using DBSCAN, with TCRdist sequence similarity added in when clustering inside HLA-allele-positive subsets. Repertoires with fewer than 30,000 or more than 120,000 public chains, plus five repertoires with anomalous nucleotide sharing, were excluded from co-occurrence clustering. Sourced from immuneACCESS, this table was stored by TCRdb with only in-frame sequences that have V and J called. A share of the clones is absent; for the studies checked, an unresolved V gene accounts for under half, and the remainder has no known explanation. V, J and clone size were drawn from that table, and D and trimming were deduced from the DNA. In all, the sample holds about 130,000 clones, and 84% of those were seen once. The ten top clones hold approximately 2.4% of the sample.

CDR1 and CDR2 are read off the germline V gene (reference sequence) as PRHDT and FYEKMQ. V is trimmed back by 1 base and J by 2 bases, and the junction contains 6 bases that no gene match accounts for. From cysteine to phenylalanine, the CDR3 is 16 amino acids long. The retained sequence is limited to the CDR3, 48 bases, with the frame set at the first base. The cohort consisted of 650 to 700 healthy bone marrow donors. All cohort members were sampled while nominally healthy, although unrecorded immune exposures were likely present. The donor tested CMV seronegative and was one of the 352 seronegative cohort members. A peripheral blood sample was collected from each donor, and TCR beta sequencing was performed on peripheral blood mononuclear cells. Genomic DNA was extracted from the blood cell samples with the Qiagen DNeasy Blood Extraction Kit.

The sequence derives from a man aged 50 or older in good health and CMV-seronegative. The sequencing sample was made of PBMCs. Recombination connected TRBV13 to TRBJ2-3, with 7 bases matching TRBD2. Read as DNA, the sequence is TGTGCCAGCAGCTTAGCCAGCGGGGCCTTCACAGATACGCAGTATTTT. Protein translation: CASSLASGAFTDTQYF.